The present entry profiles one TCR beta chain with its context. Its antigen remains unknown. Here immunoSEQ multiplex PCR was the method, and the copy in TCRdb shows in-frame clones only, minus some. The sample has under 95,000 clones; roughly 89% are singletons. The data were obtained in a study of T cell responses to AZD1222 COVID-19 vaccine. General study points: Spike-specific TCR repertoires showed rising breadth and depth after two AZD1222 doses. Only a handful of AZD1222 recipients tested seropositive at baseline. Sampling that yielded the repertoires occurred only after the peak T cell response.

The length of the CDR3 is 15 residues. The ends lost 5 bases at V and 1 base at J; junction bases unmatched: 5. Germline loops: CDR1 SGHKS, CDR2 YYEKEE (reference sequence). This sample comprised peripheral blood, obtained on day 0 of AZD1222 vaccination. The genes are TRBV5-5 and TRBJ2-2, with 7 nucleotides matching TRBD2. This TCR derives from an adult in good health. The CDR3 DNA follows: TGTGCCAGCAGTCCGACGGGGGGGAACACCGGGGAGCTGTTTTTT. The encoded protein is CASSPTGGNTGELFF. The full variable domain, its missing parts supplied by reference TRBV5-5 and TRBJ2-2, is DAGVTQSPTHLIKTRGQQVTLRCSPISGHKSVSWYQQVLGQGPQFIFQYYEKEERGRGNFPDRFSARQFPNYSSELNVNALLLGDSALYLCASSPTGGNTGELFFGEGSRLTVL.